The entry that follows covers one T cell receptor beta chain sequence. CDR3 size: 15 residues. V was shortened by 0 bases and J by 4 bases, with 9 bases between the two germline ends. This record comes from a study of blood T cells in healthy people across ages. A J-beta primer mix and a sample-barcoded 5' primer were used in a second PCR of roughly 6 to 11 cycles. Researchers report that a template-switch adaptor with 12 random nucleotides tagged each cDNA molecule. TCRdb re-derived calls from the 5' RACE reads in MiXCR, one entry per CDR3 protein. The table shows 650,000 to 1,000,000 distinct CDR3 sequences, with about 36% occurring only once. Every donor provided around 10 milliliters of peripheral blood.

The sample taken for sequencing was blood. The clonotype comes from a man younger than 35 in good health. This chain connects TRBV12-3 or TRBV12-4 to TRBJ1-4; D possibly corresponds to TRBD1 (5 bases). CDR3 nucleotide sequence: TGTGCCAGCAGTTTAGCAGGGGCCGGTAATGAAAAACTGTTTTTT. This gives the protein CASSLAGAGNEKLFF.